This T cell receptor beta chain is from a study of shared clonotypes between healthy human individuals. A remark on this clone: The antigen is unknown.

Trimming took 3 bases from V and 2 from J, leaving 10 bases between them. Germline V gene lookup returns CDR1 SGHRS and CDR2 YFSETQ. The CDR3 spans 14 residues. Only in-frame clones appear in the TCRdb table, and some are missing; sequencing was by immunoSEQ multiplex PCR. Here the sample spans around 980,000 clones, more than 75% being singletons. Study-wide findings and caveats: An expected dependence of interdonor clonotype sharing on sequencing depth was noted. Non-shared clonotypes displayed generation probabilities falling below those of clonotypes present in all four donors.

The CD4+ fraction was divided into a CD45RA+ naive subset and a CD45RA-negative memory subset. This clonotype was obtained from a young man in good health. Some clones in this sample may be carry-over from other donors' samples. The chain couples TRBV5-1 to TRBJ2-3; perhaps TRBD2 as D (5 bases). The sequenced material came from memory CD4+ T cells from PBMCs. This sample's subset: CD45RA-negative fraction. CDR3 bases: TGCGCCAGCAGCTCCGGGGAATTCACAGATACGCAGTATTTT. Protein sequence: CASSSGEFTDTQYF.